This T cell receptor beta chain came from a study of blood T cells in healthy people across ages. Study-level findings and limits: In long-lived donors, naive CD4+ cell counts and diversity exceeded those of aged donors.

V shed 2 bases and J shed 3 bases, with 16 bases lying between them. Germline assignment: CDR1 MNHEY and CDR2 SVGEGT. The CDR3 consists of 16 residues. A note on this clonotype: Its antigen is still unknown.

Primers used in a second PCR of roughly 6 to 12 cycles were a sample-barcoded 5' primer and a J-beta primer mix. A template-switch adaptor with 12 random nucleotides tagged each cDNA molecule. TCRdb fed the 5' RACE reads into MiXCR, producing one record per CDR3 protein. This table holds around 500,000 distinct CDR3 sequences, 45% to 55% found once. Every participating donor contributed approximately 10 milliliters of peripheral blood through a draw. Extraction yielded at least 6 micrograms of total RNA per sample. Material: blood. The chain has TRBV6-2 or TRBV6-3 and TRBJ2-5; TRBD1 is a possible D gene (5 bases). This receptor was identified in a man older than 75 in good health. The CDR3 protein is CASSYPTQVSKETQYF. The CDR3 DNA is TGTGCCAGCAGTTACCCCACACAGGTTTCCAAAGAGACCCAGTACTTC.